The rows below give T cell receptor beta chains drawn from one sample of a study of T-cell reconstitution after alpha-beta-depleted transplantation in children. Via MiXCR, TCRdb re-called the PCR reads, giving one row per CDR3 protein. Of about 460,000 distinct CDR3 sequences listed, more than 9.5% are singletons. The sequenced sample was PBMCs, mostly from graft donor cells, obtained 180 days after TCRalphabeta/CD19-depleted stem cell transplant. The source of these receptors is a female patient younger than 10 who had a stem cell transplant for aplastic anemia, so the T cells may come from the graft donor. The CDR3 runs from the conserved cysteine through the conserved F or W. Fields, in order: V gene, J gene, clone size, CDR3 protein. Clone size appears in some rows only: once, few, many, or a class for an expanded clone.

TRBV28	TRBJ2-7	few	CASSPAGVSYEQYF
TRBV9	TRBJ1-1	.	CASSAVQGAGTEAFF
TRBV4-3	TRBJ2-2	.	CASSQDRILNTGELFF
TRBV21-1	TRBJ1-1	.	CASSKRRMNTEAFF
TRBV15	TRBJ2-3	.	CATSREWLADTQYF
TRBV30	TRBJ2-1	.	CAWSVRLGREQFF
TRBV6-5	TRBJ2-1	few	CASRGADNEQFF
TRBV12-3/TRBV12-4	TRBJ1-5	few	CASSKPGNQPQHF
TRBV4-3	TRBJ2-1	few	CASSHHKMTVSSYNEQFF
TRBV20-1	TRBJ1-6	.	CSAHPAGFSYNSPLHF
TRBV15	TRBJ2-7	many	CATSRDLWEEQYF
TRBV18	TRBJ1-4	few	CASSQTGSGEKLFF
TRBV9	TRBJ2-1	few	CASSVGGGGIYNEQFF
TRBV7-2	TRBJ2-5	many	CASRGTGRETQYF
TRBV4-2	TRBJ2-7	few	CASSQGRLLEQYF